This T cell receptor beta chain was retrieved from a study of blood T cell repertoires in COVID-19. Unmatched junction bases numbered 4, after V lost 3 bases and J lost 5 bases. The germline gives CDR1 MNHNS, CDR2 SASEGT. The CDR3 loop spans 15 amino acids. Using immunoSEQ multiplex PCR, the repertoire was profiled, and TCRdb retains in-frame clones only, with some absent. Altogether under 95,000 clones are present, around 85% being singletons, with the ten largest covering more than 9.5%. By share of the sample, this clone is medium-sized (0.01 to 0.1%). The sequenced material came from peripheral blood. The chain recombines TRBV6-1 with TRBJ2-7, with 13 bases fitting TRBD2. The origin of this receptor is a man between 45 and 60 years old with COVID-19, enrolled during active disease. The CDR3 bases are TGTGCCAGCAGTGATACACTAGCGGGAGGGAACGAGCAGTACTTC. It codes for CASSDTLAGGNEQYF.